The 9 T cell receptor beta chains reported below all come from one sample, sequenced in a study of blood T cell repertoires in COVID-19. The table came from immunoSEQ multiplex PCR; TCRdb's copy has only in-frame clones and leaves some out. The data show a few hundred thousand clones, about 90% seen once. Sequenced material: peripheral blood. The receptors originated from a woman aged 50 to 60 with acute or convalescent COVID-19.

The chain recombines TRBV29-1 with TRBJ1-2; TRBD1 agrees at 7 bases. V gave up 4 bases and J gave up 8 bases; unmatched junction bases: 4. The germline V gene encodes CDR1 SQVTM and CDR2 ANQGSEA. The CDR3 sequence is 11 residues long. The CDR3, as DNA: TGCAGCGTTGTACAGGGGAGAGGCTACACCTTC. Protein: CSVVQGRGYTF. Drawing the rest from reference TRBV29-1 and TRBJ1-2, the complete variable domain is SAVISQKPSRDICQRGTSLTIQCQVDSQVTMMFWYRQQPGQSLTLIATANQGSEATYESGFVIDKFPISRPNLTFSTLTVSNMSPEDSSIYLCSVVQGRGYTFGSGTRLTVV.

This clone was counted only a few times. The rearrangement links TRBV28 to TRBJ2-1, with 7 bases lining up with TRBD1. The germline gives CDR1 MDHEN, CDR2 SYDVKM. This CDR3 contains 15 residues. The V gene end was trimmed by 3 bases and the J gene end by 8 bases; junction bases not matched to a gene: 10. CDR3 amino acids: CASSLFDREKDEQFF. For the CDR3, the DNA is TGTGCCAGCAGTTTGTTCGACAGGGAAAAGGATGAGCAGTTCTTC. Complete variable domain (other parts from reference TRBV28 and TRBJ2-1): DVKVTQSSRYLVKRTGEKVFLECVQDMDHENMFWYRQDPGLGLRLIYFSYDVKMKEKGDIPEGYSVSREKKERFSLILESASTNQTSMYLCASSLFDREKDEQFFGPGTRLTVL.

The chain employs TRBV19 and TRBJ1-5; possibly TRBD1 for D (6 bases). This CDR3 has 16 residues. The V gene lost 3 bases and the J gene lost 4 bases, with 16 bases spanning the gap. Germline assignment: CDR1 LNHDA and CDR2 SQIVND (reference sequence). CDR3 residues: CASSIRFQGRNQPQHF. The CDR3 DNA is TGTGCCAGTAGTATTAGATTCCAGGGGCGTAATCAGCCCCAGCATTTT.

The rearrangement joins TRBV3-1 (or the pseudogene TRBV3-2) to TRBJ2-7; D is perhaps TRBD2 (5 bases). CDR3 length equals 13 residues. The ends were cut back, 4 bases at V and 4 bases at J, with 11 bases in the middle. Germline V gene lookup returns CDR1 LGHDT and CDR2 YNNKEL (reference sequence). The CDR3 bases are TGTGCCAGCAGCCGGACTGGACCATACGAGCAGTACTTC. Protein product: CASSRTGPYEQYF.

The V call is TRBV24-1, the J call TRBJ1-2; 7 bases line up with TRBD1. CDR1 is KGHDR and CDR2 is SFDVKD in the germline V gene. This CDR3 region has 14 residues. V lost 6 bases and J lost 4; bases outside the gene matches: 7. CDR3 sequence: CATSPRQGSYGYTF. Written as DNA, the CDR3 is TGTGCCACCAGTCCTCGACAGGGAAGCTATGGCTACACCTTC.

The V call is TRBV2, the J call TRBJ2-1; maybe TRBD2 (5 bases). Germline values: CDR1 SNHLY, CDR2 FYNNEI. There are 14 residues in the CDR3. The ends were cut back, 3 bases at V and 3 bases at J, with 9 bases in the middle. CDR3 amino acids: CASSEPSHYNEQFF. The CDR3 nucleotides are TGTGCCAGCAGTGAGCCTAGCCACTACAATGAGCAGTTCTTC.

The J gene is TRBJ1-2, the V gene TRBV15; TRBD1 might be the D (6 bases). The V gene's germline CDR1 is LNHNV and CDR2 YYDKDF (reference sequence). The CDR3 is 13 amino acids. The V gene lost 5 bases and the J gene lost 4 bases, with 11 bases spanning the gap. The CDR3 DNA sequence: TGTGCCACCAGCCGATCGGACAGCTATGGCTACACCTTC. Translating gives CATSRSDSYGYTF.

In nucleotides, the CDR3 is TGTGCCAGCAGAGTGACAGGGGGGGGCACTGAAGCTTTCTTT. Its translation is CASRVTGGGTEAFF. The V and J genes are TRBV28 and TRBJ1-1; 9 bases are a match to TRBD1. V lost 6 bases to trimming and J lost 4 bases; unmatched junction nucleotides: 6. Germline CDR1 is MDHEN and CDR2 is SYDVKM. The CDR3 covers 14 residues.

The chain recombines TRBV4-3 with TRBJ2-1; 8 nucleotides match TRBD2. Trimming at V came to 3 bases and at J to 15 bases, leaving 10 bases not matched to a gene. Germline V gene data show CDR1 as LGHNA and CDR2 as YSLEER. There are 13 residues in the CDR3. CDR3 region: CASSHGNGRAPFF. The DNA of the CDR3 is TGCGCCAGCAGCCATGGAAACGGGAGGGCCCCGTTCTTC.